This TCR beta chain was observed in a study of blood T cells in healthy people across ages. Findings of the study overall: No conclusive comparison of naive versus antigen-experienced cells was possible with unsorted PBMCs. Long-lived donors carried more naive CD4+ cells and greater diversity than aged donors.

Concerning this clonotype: Its antigen is undetermined.

With a J-beta primer mix and a sample-barcoded 5' primer, a second PCR ran about 6 to 11 cycles. TCRdb independently ran MiXCR on the 5' RACE reads; one entry per CDR3 protein. The profile shows over a million distinct CDR3 sequences, 40% to 45% of them singletons. V gave up 5 bases and J gave up 0 bases, with 13 bases separating them. This CDR3 has 15 residues. CDR1 is MNHEY, CDR2 SVGEGT, per germline. This clonotype originated in a woman aged 55-69 years in good health. The sequenced sample was blood. The J gene is TRBJ2-5, the V gene TRBV6-2 or TRBV6-3, with D possibly TRBD2 on 6 matching bases. The CDR3, as DNA: TGTGCCAGCAGTCGCTTAGGGAGGTACCAAGAGACCCAGTACTTC. Translating it yields CASSRLGRYQETQYF.